This T cell receptor beta chain was recorded in a study of cytomegalovirus exposure and HLA in healthy donors. Study findings and constraints: Rarity marked most TCR sequences, yet some public TCRs occurred in many donors. The authors listed over 150 TCR beta chains as cytomegalovirus-associated. The finding came from a later analysis; first-cohort TCR clusters tended to co-occur in the roughly 120 validation repertoires.

Concerning this clone: The antigen is not known.

In germline, CDR1 is SEHNR, CDR2 FQNEAQ (reference sequence). Unmatched junction bases numbered 10, after V lost 7 bases and J lost 5 bases. The CDR3 consists of 15 residues. Method: immunoSEQ multiplex PCR; TCRdb's copy keeps in-frame clones and lacks some. The sample records 100,000 or so clones, 85% to 90% being singletons. This chain uses TRBV7-9 with TRBJ2-2; TRBD2 matches 7 bases. What was sequenced was PBMCs. This TCR came from a young woman in good health and CMV-seropositive. This CDR3 is CASTSNSGRTGELFF. In DNA, the CDR3 is TGTGCCAGCACCAGTAATAGCGGGCGGACCGGGGAGCTGTTTTTT.